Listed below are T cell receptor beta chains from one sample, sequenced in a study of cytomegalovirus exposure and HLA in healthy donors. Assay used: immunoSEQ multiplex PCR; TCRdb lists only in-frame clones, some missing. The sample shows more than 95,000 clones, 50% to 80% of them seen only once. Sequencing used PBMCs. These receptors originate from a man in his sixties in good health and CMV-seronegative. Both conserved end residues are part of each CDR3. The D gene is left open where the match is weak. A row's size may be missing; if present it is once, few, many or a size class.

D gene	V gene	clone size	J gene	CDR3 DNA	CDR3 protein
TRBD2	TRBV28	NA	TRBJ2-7	TGTGCCAGCAGTTTACCCCTTGGCGGGGGGGCCGGCGAGCAGTACTTC	CASSLPLGGGAGEQYF
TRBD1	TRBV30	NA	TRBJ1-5	TGTGCCTGCAGACGACAGGGGGCGAGCCAGCCCCAGCATTTT	CACRRQGASQPQHF
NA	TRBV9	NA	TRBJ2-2	TGTGCCAGCAGCGTACGTTCCCTGGCTAACACCGGGGAGCTGTTTTTT	CASSVRSLANTGELFF
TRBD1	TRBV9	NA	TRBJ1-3	TGTGCCAGCAGCGCAGAAGGACAGGGAGGAAACACCATATATTTT	CASSAEGQGGNTIYF
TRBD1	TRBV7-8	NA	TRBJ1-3	TGTGCCAGCAGTCTCAAACCCGGGACAGTGGGGGTATTGCGCTCTGGAAACACCATATATTTT	CASSLKPGTVGVLRSGNTIYF
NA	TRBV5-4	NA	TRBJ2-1	TGTGCCAGCAGCTTGGAACAGGGACCATACAATGAGCAGTTCTTC	CASSLEQGPYNEQFF
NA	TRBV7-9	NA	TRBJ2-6	TGTGCCAGCAGCGCAGGGCTACAAACTGGGGCCAACGTCCTGACTTTC	CASSAGLQTGANVLTF
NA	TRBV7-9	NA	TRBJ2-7	TGTTCCAGCAGCCAAGCGGGGTACGGGGGCACCTACGAGCAGTACTTC	CSSSQAGYGGTYEQYF
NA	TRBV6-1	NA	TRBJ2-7	TGTGCCGGCAGTGGACTCCTCGGGTACGAGCAGTACTTC	CAGSGLLGYEQYF
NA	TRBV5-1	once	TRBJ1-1	TGCGCCAGCAGCCCTTCAGGGGCCCGGAACACTGAAGCTTTCTTT	CASSPSGARNTEAFF
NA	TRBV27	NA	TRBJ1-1	TGTGCCAGCAGTTTTAGGGGGAACACTGAAGCTTTCTTT	CASSFRGNTEAFF
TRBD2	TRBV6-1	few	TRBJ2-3	TGTGCCAGCAAGGAACTAGCGGGGGGGCGAGGTACGCAGTATTTT	CASKELAGGRGTQYF
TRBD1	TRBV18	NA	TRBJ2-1	TGTGCCAGCTCACCTATCCGGGACAGGGGATACAATGAGCAGTTCTTC	CASSPIRDRGYNEQFF
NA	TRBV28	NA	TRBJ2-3	TGTGCCAGCAGTTCACCATCCAGACAGACAGATACGCAGTATTTT	CASSSPSRQTDTQYF
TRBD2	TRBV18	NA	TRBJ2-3	TGTGCCAGCTCGTCGACTAGCGCAACGGTCACAGATACGCAGTATTTT	CASSSTSATVTDTQYF
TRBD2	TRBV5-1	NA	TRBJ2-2	TGCGCCAGCAGCTTGCGGGGGGAAACCGGGGAGCTGTTTTTT	CASSLRGETGELFF
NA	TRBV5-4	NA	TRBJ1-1	TGTGCCAGCAGCTTGTCCCCAGGGGACCCCACTGAAGCTTTCTTT	CASSLSPGDPTEAFF
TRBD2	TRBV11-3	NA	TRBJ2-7	TGTGCCAGCAGCAGAACGCCGGGACTAGCGGGAGGGAGTTCCTACGAGCAGTACTTC	CASSRTPGLAGGSSYEQYF
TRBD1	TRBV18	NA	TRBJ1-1	TGTGCCAGCTCACCTACCGACAGGGTGATGAACACTGAAGCTTTCTTT	CASSPTDRVMNTEAFF
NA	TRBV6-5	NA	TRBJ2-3	TGTGCCAGCAGTTCTACGGCAGATACGCAGTATTTT	CASSSTADTQYF
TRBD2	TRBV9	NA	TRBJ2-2	TGTGCCAGCAGCGTAGGCGGCGGGAGGGCCTCCGGGGAGCTGTTTTTT	CASSVGGGRASGELFF
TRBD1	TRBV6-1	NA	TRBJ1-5	TGTGCCAGCAGTGGACAGGGTGGGTATCAGCCCCAGCATTTT	CASSGQGGYQPQHF
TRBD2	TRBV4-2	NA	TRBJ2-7	TGTGCCAGCAGCCAACCAGTTTTCGGGGGGGGGCTGGAGCAGTACTTC	CASSQPVFGGGLEQYF
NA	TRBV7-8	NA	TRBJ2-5	TGTGCCAGCAGCGGTGGGAGCCAAGAGACCCAGTACTTC	CASSGGSQETQYF
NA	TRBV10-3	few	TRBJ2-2	TGTGCCATCAGGATTAAAGGGGGAATCGGGGAGCTGTTTTTT	CAIRIKGGIGELFF
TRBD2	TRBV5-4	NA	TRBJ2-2	TGTGCCAGCAGCCCACTAGGACTAGCGGGAGCCGTGGGCACCGGGGAGCTGTTTTTT	CASSPLGLAGAVGTGELFF
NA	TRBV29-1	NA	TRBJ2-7	TGCAGCGTCGGACACTTCCCCTACGAGCAGTACTTC	CSVGHFPYEQYF
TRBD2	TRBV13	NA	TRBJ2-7	TGTGCCAGCAGGCCCCCCGGCGGGAGTACGGCCGAGCAGTACTTC	CASRPPGGSTAEQYF
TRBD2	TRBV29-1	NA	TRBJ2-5	TGCAGCGTTGAAGCACCCCTACTAGCGGGAGGGGAAGAGACCCAGTACTTC	CSVEAPLLAGGEETQYF
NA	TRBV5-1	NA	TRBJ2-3	TGCGCCAGCAGCTTGGATCGGGGAGACACAGATACGCAGTATTTT	CASSLDRGDTDTQYF
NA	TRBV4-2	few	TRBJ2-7	TGTGCCAGCAGCCAAGTAGGCGGGGGCGACGCCTACGAGCAGTACTTC	CASSQVGGGDAYEQYF
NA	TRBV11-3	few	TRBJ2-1	TGTGCCAGCAGCTTAGATACGGTGGAGCAGTTCTTC	CASSLDTVEQFF
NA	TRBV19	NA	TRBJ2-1	TGTGCCAGTTATGCCCTAACGGGAGAGCAGTTCTTC	CASYALTGEQFF
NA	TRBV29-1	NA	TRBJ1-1	TGCAGCGTTGTCACAGGGTTGGCCACTGAAGCTTTCTTT	CSVVTGLATEAFF
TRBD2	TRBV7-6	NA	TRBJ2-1	TGTGCCAGCAGCTTAGACCCTCGGACTAGCGGGGGCCTGAGGAATGAGCAGTTCTTC	CASSLDPRTSGGLRNEQFF
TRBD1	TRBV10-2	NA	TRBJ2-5	TGCGCCAGCAGTGAGCCGGGACAGGGCTCGAGGGAGACCCAGTACTTC	CASSEPGQGSRETQYF
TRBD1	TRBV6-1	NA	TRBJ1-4	TGTGCCAGCAGGCCTTACAGGGGATTTAATGAAAAACTGTTTTTT	CASRPYRGFNEKLFF
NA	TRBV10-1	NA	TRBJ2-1	TGCGCCAGCAGTGTGCTCCGGGACAAACTGGGCAATGAGCAGTTCTTC	CASSVLRDKLGNEQFF
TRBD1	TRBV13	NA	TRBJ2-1	TGTGCCAGCAGCCCGGGACAGGGCCGCTACAATGAGCAGTTCTTC	CASSPGQGRYNEQFF
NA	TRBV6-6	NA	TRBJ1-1	TGTGCCAGCAGTTACTCAGGGGTGCACACTGAAGCTTTCTTT	CASSYSGVHTEAFF
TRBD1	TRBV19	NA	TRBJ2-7	TGTGCCAGTAGCCCGACAGGGTCCTACGAGCAGTACTTC	CASSPTGSYEQYF
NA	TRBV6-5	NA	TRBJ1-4	TGTGCCAGCAAAAGGACAGCAACTAATGAAAAACTGTTTTTT	CASKRTATNEKLFF
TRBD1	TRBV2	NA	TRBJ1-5	TGTGCCAGTGGGTTGGACAGGGGGGATTATCAGCCCCAGCATTTT	CASGLDRGDYQPQHF
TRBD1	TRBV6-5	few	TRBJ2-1	TGTGCCAGCAGGAAGCCGACAGGGGTTGAGCAGTTCTTC	CASRKPTGVEQFF
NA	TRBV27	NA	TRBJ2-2	TGTGCCAGCAGCCCTGGCTATTTGCCGGGACAGAACACCGGGGAGCTGTTTTTT	CASSPGYLPGQNTGELFF
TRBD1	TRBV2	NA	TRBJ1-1	TGTGCCAGCGGTCCGGGACAGCGGGACACTGAAGCTTTCTTT	CASGPGQRDTEAFF
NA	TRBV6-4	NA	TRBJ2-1	TGTGCCAGCAGTGTTGAGAACTACAATGAGCAGTTCTTC	CASSVENYNEQFF
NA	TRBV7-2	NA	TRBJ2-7	TGTGCCAGCAGCCCGCGGGCCTCCTACGAGCAGTACTTC	CASSPRASYEQYF
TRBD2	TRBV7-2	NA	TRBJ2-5	TGTGCCAGCAGCTTAGGTCTAGCGGGAGGGCAAGAGACCCAGTACTTC	CASSLGLAGGQETQYF
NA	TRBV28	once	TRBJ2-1	TGTGCCAGCAGTCCCTCCCCGGTGGAGTCCAATGAGCAGTTCTTC	CASSPSPVESNEQFF
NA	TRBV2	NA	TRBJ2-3	TGTGCCAGCAGTGGCCCCCGTGTAGCGGCTGGCACAGATACGCAGTATTTT	CASSGPRVAAGTDTQYF
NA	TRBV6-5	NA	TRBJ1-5	TGTGCCAGCAGTCGGGGTTGGGGTGATCAGCCCCAGCATTTT	CASSRGWGDQPQHF